Below, 5 T cell receptor beta chains from the same sample are listed, as sequenced in a study of shared clonotypes between healthy human individuals (TCRdb year 2020). CD8 naive samples were CD45RO-negative cells positively selected for CCR7, giving a CD45RA+CCR7+ population that excluded TemRA cells. Receptor libraries were prepared by the immunoSEQ multiplex PCR assay. Drawn from immuneACCESS, this table holds only the in-frame rearrangements with V and J called that TCRdb kept. Clones are partly lost; checked studies trace under half to an unresolved V gene and leave the rest unexplained. This sample is represented by about 2.2 million clones; just under 95% of them were singletons. The top ten constitute more than 1.5% of the sample. The material sequenced was naive CD8+ T cells from PBMCs. The intended sense of this specimen's cell subset or site label: CD45RA+CCR7+. The origin of the receptors is a young man in good health. Some clones in this sample may be carry-over from other donors' samples.

V usage is TRBV19 and J usage is TRBJ2-5; TRBD1 might be the D (5 bases). CDR3 length equals 13 residues. With 3 bases removed from V and 3 bases from J, the gap between germline ends came to 8 bases. Germline-derived CDR1 and CDR2 are LNHDA and SQIVND (reference sequence). The CDR3 DNA sequence: TGTGCCAGTAGTATTGAAGGGGAAGAGACCCAGTACTTC. Protein product: CASSIEGEETQYF.

The gene calls are TRBV4-3 and TRBJ1-1; 10 nucleotides line up with TRBD1. V gave up 3 bases and J gave up 4 bases; unmatched junction bases: 2. The CDR3 is 14 amino acids. CDR1 and CDR2 from the germline V gene are LGHNA and YSLEER. CDR3 protein: CASSHGTGATEAFF. Written as DNA, the CDR3 is TGCGCCAGCAGCCACGGGACAGGGGCCACTGAAGCTTTCTTT.

This clone occurred once. The chain joins TRBV14 to TRBJ2-7; 13 nucleotides align to TRBD2. The CDR3 consists of 17 residues. V was pared by 4 bases and J by 6 bases, with 12 bases of the junction left unmatched. CDR1 and CDR2 from the germline V gene are SGHDN and FVKESK. The CDR3: CASSLWTSGSLKGEQYF. The CDR3 region has the DNA TGTGCCAGCAGCCTTTGGACTAGCGGGAGCCTAAAGGGCGAGCAGTACTTC.

The chain links TRBV7-9 to TRBJ2-7, with 13 bases that match TRBD2. The junction had 7 bases not matched to a gene; V was cut back by 5 bases and J by 6 bases. The CDR3 spans 15 residues. Germline values: CDR1 SEHNR, CDR2 FQNEAQ (reference sequence). CDR3 sequence reads: CASSPGLAGRSEQYF. The CDR3 nucleotides read TGTGCCAGCAGCCCGGGACTAGCGGGACGGAGCGAGCAGTACTTC.

This clone came up once. V gene TRBV5-5 combines with J gene TRBJ2-7; no definite D call. This CDR3 has 12 amino acids. In germline, CDR1 is SGHKS, CDR2 YYEKEE (reference sequence). The V end was cut by 4 bases, the J end by 3 bases, with 8 bases between. The CDR3 sequence: CASSRTDYEQYF. The CDR3 DNA reads TGTGCCAGCAGCCGGACGGACTACGAGCAGTACTTC.